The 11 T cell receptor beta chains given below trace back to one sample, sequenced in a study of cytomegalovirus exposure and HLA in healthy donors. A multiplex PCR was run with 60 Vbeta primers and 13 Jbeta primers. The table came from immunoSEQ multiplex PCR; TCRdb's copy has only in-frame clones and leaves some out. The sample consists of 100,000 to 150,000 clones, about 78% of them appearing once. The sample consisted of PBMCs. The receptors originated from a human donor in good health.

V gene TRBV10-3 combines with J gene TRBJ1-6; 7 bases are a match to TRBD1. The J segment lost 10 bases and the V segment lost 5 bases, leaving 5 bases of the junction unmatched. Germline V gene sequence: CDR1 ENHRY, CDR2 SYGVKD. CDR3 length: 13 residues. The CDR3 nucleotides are TGTGCCATCAGTCTAGACAGGGACTCACCCCTCCACTTT. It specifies CAISLDRDSPLHF.

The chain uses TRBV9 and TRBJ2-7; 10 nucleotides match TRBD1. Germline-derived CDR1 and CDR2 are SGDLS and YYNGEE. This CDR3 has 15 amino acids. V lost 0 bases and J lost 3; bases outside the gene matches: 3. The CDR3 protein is CASSVAGQGGYEQYF. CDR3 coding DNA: TGTGCCAGCAGCGTAGCCGGACAGGGGGGCTACGAGCAGTACTTC.

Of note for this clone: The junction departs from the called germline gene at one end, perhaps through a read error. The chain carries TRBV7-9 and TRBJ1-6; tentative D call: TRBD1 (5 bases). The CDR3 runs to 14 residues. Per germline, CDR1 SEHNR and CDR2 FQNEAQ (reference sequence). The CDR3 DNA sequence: TGTTCCAGCAGCTTAGCAACAGGTTCTTCACCCCTCCACTTT. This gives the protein CSSSLATGSSPLHF.

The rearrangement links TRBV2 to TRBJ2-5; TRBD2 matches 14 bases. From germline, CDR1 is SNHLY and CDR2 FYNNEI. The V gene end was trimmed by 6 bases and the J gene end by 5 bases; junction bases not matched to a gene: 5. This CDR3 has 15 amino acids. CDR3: CASSRLAGGLETQYF. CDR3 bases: TGTGCCAGCAGCCGACTAGCGGGGGGGCTGGAGACCCAGTACTTC.

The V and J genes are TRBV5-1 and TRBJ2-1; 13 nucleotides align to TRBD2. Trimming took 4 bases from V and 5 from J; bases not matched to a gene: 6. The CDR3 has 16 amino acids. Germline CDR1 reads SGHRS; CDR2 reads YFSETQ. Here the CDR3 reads CASSGGLAGVDNEQFF. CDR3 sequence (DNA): TGCGCCAGCAGCGGCGGACTAGCGGGGGTCGACAATGAGCAGTTCTTC.

CDR3 in amino acids: CAWGSWRANYGYTF. The CDR3 nucleotides read TGTGCCTGGGGGAGCTGGCGGGCTAACTATGGCTACACCTTC. J is TRBJ1-2 and V is TRBV30, with D uncertain. Deletions cut 5 bases from V and 0 bases from J, with 13 bases between. In germline, CDR1 is GTSNPN, CDR2 SVGIG (reference sequence). The CDR3 runs to 14 residues.

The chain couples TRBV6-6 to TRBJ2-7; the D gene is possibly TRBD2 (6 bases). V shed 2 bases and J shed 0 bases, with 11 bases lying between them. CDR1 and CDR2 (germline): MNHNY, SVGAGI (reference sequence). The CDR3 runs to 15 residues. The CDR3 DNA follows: TGTGCCAGCAGTTACCTGGAGGGCCCCTCCTACGAGCAGTACTTC. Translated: CASSYLEGPSYEQYF.

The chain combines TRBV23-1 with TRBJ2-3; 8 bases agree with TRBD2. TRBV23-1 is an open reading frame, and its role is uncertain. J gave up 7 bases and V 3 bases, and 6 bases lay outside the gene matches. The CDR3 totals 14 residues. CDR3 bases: TGCGCCAGCAGTCAGGCCTCGGGGGGGCATACGCAGTATTTT. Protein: CASSQASGGHTQYF.

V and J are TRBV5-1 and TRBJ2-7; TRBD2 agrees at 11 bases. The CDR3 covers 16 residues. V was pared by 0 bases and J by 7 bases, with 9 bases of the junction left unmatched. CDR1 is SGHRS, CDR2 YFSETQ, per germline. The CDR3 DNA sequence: TGCGCCAGCAGCTTGGTTCTTACTAGCGGGAGTAATGAGCAGTACTTC. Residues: CASSLVLTSGSNEQYF. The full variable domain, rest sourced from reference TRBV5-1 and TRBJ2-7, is KAGVTQTPRYLIKTRGQQVTLSCSPISGHRSVSWYQQTPGQGLQFLFEYFSETQRNKGNFPGRFSGRQFSNSRSEMNVSTLELGDSALYLCASSLVLTSGSNEQYFGPGTRLTVT.

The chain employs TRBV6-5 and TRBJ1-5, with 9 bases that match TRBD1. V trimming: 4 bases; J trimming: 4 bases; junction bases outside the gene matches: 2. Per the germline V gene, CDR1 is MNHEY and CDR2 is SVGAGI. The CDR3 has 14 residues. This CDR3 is CASSWDRANQPQHF. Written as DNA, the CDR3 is TGTGCCAGCAGTTGGGACAGGGCTAATCAGCCCCAGCATTTT.

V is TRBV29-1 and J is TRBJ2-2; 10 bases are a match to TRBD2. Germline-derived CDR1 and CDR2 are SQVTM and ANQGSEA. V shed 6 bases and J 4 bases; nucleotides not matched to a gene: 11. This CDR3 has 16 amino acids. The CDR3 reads CSVGTLAGGFTGELFF. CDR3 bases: TGCAGCGTGGGGACTTTAGCGGGAGGCTTCACCGGGGAGCTGTTTTTT.